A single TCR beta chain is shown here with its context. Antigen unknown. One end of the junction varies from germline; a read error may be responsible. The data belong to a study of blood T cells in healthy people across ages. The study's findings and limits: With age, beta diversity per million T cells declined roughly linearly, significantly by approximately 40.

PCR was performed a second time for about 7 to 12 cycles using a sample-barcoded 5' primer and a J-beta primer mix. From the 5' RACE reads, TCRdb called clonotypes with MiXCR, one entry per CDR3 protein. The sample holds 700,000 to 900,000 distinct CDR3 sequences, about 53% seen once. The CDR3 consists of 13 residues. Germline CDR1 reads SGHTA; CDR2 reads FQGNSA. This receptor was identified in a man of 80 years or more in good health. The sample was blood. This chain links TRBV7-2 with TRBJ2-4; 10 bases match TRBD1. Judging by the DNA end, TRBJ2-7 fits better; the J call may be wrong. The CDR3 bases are TGTGCCTGCAGCGGAAGGACAGGGGGCGAGCAGTACTTC. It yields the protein CACSGRTGGEQYF.